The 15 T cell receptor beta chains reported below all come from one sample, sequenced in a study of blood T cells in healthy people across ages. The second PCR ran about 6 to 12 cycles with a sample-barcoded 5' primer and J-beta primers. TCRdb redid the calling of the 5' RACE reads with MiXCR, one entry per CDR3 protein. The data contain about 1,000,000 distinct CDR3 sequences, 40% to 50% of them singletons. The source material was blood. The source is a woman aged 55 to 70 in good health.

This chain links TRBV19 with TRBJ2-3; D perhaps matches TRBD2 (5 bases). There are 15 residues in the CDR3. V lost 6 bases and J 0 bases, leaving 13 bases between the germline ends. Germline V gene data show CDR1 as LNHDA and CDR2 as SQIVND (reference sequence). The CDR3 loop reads CASSSGSYSTDTQYF. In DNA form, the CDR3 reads TGTGCCAGTAGCAGTGGGAGTTACAGCACAGATACGCAGTATTTT.

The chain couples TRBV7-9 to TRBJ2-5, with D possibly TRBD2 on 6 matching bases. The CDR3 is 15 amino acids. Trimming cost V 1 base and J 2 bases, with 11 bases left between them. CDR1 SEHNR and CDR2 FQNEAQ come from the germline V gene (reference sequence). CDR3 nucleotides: TGTGCCAGCAGCTTAGTCTTGGGGGGACAAGAGACCCAGTACTTC. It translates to CASSLVLGGQETQYF.

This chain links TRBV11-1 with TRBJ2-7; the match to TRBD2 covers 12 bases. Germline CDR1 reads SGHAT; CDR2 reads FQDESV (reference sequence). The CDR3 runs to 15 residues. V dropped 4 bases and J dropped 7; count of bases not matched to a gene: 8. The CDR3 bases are TGTGCCAGCAGCTACTGGACTAGCGGGATCAATGAGCAGTACTTC. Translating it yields CASSYWTSGINEQYF.

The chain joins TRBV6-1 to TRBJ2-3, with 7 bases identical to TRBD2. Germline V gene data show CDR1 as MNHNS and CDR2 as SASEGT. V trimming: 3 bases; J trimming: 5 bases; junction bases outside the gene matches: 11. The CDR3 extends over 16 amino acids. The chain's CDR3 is CASSEVAGASGDTQYF. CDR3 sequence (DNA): TGTGCCAGCAGTGAGGTAGCGGGCGCCTCGGGAGATACGCAGTATTTT.

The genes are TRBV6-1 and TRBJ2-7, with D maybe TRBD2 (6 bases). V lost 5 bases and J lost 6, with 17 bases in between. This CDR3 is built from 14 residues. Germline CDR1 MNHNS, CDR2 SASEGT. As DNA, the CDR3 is TGTGCCAGCAGTCCCTTCGCGGGGTCGGGCGAGCAGTACTTC. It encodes CASSPFAGSGEQYF.

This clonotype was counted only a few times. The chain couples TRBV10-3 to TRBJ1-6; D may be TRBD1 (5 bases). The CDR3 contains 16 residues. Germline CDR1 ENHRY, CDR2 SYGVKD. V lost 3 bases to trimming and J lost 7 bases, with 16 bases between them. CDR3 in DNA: TGTGCCATCAGTGACGGGGGACGCCCGTCGAATTCACCCCTCCACTTT. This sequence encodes CAISDGGRPSNSPLHF.

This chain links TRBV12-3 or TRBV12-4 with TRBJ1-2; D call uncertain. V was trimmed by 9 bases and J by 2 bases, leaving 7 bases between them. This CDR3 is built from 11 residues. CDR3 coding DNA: TGTGCCAGTTTGGAAAACTATGGCTACACCTTC. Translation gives CASLENYGYTF.

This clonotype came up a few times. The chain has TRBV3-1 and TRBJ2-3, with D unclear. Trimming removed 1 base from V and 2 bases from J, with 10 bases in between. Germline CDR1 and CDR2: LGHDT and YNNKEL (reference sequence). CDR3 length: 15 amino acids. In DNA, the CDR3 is TGTGCCAGCAGCCAAGTCAACAGTCCCACAGATACGCAGTATTTT. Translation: CASSQVNSPTDTQYF.

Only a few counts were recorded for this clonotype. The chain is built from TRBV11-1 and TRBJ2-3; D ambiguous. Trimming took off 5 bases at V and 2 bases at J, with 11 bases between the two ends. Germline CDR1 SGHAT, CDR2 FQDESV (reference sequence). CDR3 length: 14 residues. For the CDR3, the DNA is TGTGCCAGCAGCCTCAAACCCACCACAGATACGCAGTATTTT. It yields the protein CASSLKPTTDTQYF. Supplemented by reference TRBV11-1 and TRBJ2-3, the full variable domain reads EAEVAQSPRYKITEKSQAVAFWCDPISGHATLYWYRQILGQGPELLVQFQDESVVDDSQLPKDRFSAERLKGVDSTLKIQPAELGDSAMYLCASSLKPTTDTQYFGPGTRLTVL.

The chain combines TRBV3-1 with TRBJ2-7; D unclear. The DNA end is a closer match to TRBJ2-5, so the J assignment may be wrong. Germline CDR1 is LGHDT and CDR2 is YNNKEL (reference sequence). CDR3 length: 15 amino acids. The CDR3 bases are TGTGCCAGCAGCCAAGATTCAGGCCCTATGAGGACCCAGTACTTC. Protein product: CASSQDSGPMRTQYF.

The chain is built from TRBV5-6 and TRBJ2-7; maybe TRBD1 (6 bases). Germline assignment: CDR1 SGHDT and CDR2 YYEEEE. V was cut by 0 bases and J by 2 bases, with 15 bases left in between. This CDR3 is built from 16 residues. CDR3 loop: CASSLAGALNAYEQYF. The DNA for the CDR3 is TGTGCCAGCAGCTTGGCAGGGGCACTCAATGCCTACGAGCAGTACTTC.

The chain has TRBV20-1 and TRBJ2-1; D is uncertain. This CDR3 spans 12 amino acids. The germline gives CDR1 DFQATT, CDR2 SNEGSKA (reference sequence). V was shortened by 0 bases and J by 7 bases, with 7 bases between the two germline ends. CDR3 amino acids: CSARDWVNEQFF. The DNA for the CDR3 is TGCAGTGCTAGAGATTGGGTGAATGAGCAGTTCTTC.

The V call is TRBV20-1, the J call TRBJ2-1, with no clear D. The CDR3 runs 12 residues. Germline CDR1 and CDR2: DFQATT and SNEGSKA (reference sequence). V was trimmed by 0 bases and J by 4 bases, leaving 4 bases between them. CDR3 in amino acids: CSAREGYNEQFF. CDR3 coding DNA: TGCAGTGCTAGAGAAGGTTACAATGAGCAGTTCTTC.

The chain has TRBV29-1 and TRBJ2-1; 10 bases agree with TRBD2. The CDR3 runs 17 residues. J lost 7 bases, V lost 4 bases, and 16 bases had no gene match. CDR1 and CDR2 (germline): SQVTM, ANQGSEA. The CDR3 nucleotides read TGCAGCGTTGTAAGGCGGCTAGCGGGAGCCCCTGGGAATGAGCAGTTCTTC. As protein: CSVVRRLAGAPGNEQFF.

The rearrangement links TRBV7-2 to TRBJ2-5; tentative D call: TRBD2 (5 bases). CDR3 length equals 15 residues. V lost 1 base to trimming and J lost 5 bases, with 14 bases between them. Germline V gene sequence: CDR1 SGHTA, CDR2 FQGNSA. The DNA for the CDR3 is TGTGCCAGCAGCTTAGATAGCGCCTCGGGGGAGACCCAGTACTTC. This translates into CASSLDSASGETQYF.